Presented here are 26 T cell receptor beta chains from one specimen sequenced in a study of Tregs in tolerant kidney transplant recipients. The data were produced by immunoSEQ multiplex PCR, yet TCRdb's version contains in-frame clones alone and is incomplete. The table has some 88,000 clones, roughly 92% seen once. The specimen sequenced was CD8+ T cells from blood. The receptors here all came from a human donor in good health.

The CDR3 DNA reads TGTGCCAGCAGCGTAGGGCGGACCAGCTACAATGAGCAGTTCTTC. Its protein is CASSVGRTSYNEQFF. The rearrangement links TRBV9 to TRBJ2-1; D not certain. The CDR3 is 15 residues long. Trimming removed 0 bases from V and 3 bases from J, with 10 bases in between. Germline CDR1 and CDR2: SGDLS and YYNGEE.

In this sample, this clone turned up once. The genes are TRBV6-5 and TRBJ1-3; possible D gene TRBD1, 6 bases. Trimming took 2 bases from V and 3 from J, leaving 11 bases between them. The germline V gene has CDR1 MNHEY and CDR2 SVGAGI. This CDR3 is 15 amino acids long. The CDR3 is CASSYVAGVGNTIYF. The CDR3 DNA is TGTGCCAGCAGTTACGTTGCAGGGGTTGGAAACACCATATATTTT.

The rearrangement links TRBV5-8 to TRBJ2-3; 15 positions agree with TRBD2. The CDR3 totals 18 residues. Trimming removed 4 bases from V and 3 bases from J; junction bases left unmatched: 9. CDR1 is SGHTS, CDR2 YDEGEE, per germline. CDR3 nucleotide sequence: TGTGCCAGCAGCCCCGGGACTAGCGGGGGGATTATAACAGATACGCAGTATTTT. It yields the protein CASSPGTSGGIITDTQYF.

V and J are TRBV9 and TRBJ2-3, with D maybe TRBD2 (6 bases). The CDR3 runs 15 residues. The V end lost 0 bases, the J end lost 5 bases, and 13 bases lay between the germline ends. The germline CDR1 and CDR2 sequences are SGDLS and YYNGEE. The CDR3 bases are TGTGCCAGCAGCGTAGCCAGGGACTTCATAGATACGCAGTATTTT. Protein product: CASSVARDFIDTQYF. The variable domain in full, with the rest retrieved from reference TRBV9 and TRBJ2-3, is DSGVTQTPKHLITATGQRVTLRCSPRSGDLSVYWYQQSLDQGLQFLIQYYNGEERAKGNILERFSAQQFPDLHSELNLSSLELGDSALYFCASSVARDFIDTQYFGPGTRLTVL.

The chain recombines TRBV6-1 with TRBJ2-7; D is ambiguous. Germline V gene sequence: CDR1 MNHNS, CDR2 SASEGT. The CDR3 length is 14 residues. The germline V and J ends were trimmed by 3 bases and 0 bases, with 9 bases remaining between them. CDR3 residues: CASSEAETSYEQYF. The DNA for the CDR3 is TGTGCCAGCAGTGAGGCGGAGACCTCCTACGAGCAGTACTTC.

The chain carries TRBV19 and TRBJ2-7, with D unclear. The CDR3 contains 12 residues. V lost 1 base to trimming and J lost 7 bases, with 8 bases between them. Germline CDR1 reads LNHDA; CDR2 reads SQIVND (reference sequence). CDR3: CASSIGNQEQYF. The CDR3 DNA sequence: TGTGCCAGTAGTATAGGGAATCAGGAGCAGTACTTC.

This sequence joins TRBV4-2 and TRBJ2-1; 7 bases agree with TRBD2. The trim removed 1 base at V and 0 bases at J, leaving 0 bases unmatched. The CDR3 loop spans 15 amino acids. The germline CDR1 and CDR2 sequences are LGHNA and YNFKEQ. As DNA, the CDR3 is TGTGCCAGCAGCCAAGGGACTAGCTCCTACAATGAGCAGTTCTTC. Translated, it gives CASSQGTSSYNEQFF.

CDR3 DNA: TGTGCCAGCAGCTACCGACAGGGGAGGGTTGCCGGGAGCACTGAAGCTTTCTTT. The encoded protein is CASSYRQGRVAGSTEAFF. The chain joins TRBV5-6 to TRBJ1-1; 8 bases agree with TRBD1. Looked up from germline, CDR1 is SGHDT and CDR2 is YYEEEE. The CDR3 runs 18 residues. J gave up 4 bases and V 3 bases, and 17 bases lay outside the gene matches.

The chain uses TRBV7-2 and TRBJ2-6; no clear D. This CDR3 contains 18 residues. CDR1 and CDR2 (germline): SGHTA, FQGNSA. V was clipped by 4 bases and J by 5 bases, with 21 bases between them. CDR3 loop: CASSYELRRQSRANVLTF. Written as DNA, the CDR3 is TGTGCCAGCAGCTATGAATTGAGACGACAAAGTCGGGCCAACGTCCTGACTTTC. Variable domain in full (rest from reference TRBV7-2 and TRBJ2-6): GAGVSQSPSNKVTEKGKDVELRCDPISGHTALYWYRQSLGQGLEFLIYFQGNSAPDKSGLPSDRFSAERTGGSVSTLTIQRTQQEDSAVYLCASSYELRRQSRANVLTFGAGSRLTVL.

The chain combines TRBV4-1 with TRBJ2-1; 7 nucleotides match TRBD2. The CDR3 is 15 amino acids. The V segment lost 3 bases and the J segment 0 bases; nucleotides outside the gene matches: 2. CDR1 is MGHRA and CDR2 is YSYEKL in the germline V gene. CDR3 protein: CASSHRLASYNEQFF. In DNA form, the CDR3 reads TGCGCCAGCAGCCATCGACTAGCCTCCTACAATGAGCAGTTCTTC.

This sequence joins TRBV9 and TRBJ2-5; TRBD1 might be the D (5 bases). Germline CDR1 reads SGDLS; CDR2 reads YYNGEE. Trimming cost V 0 bases and J 2 bases, with 8 bases left between them. The CDR3 is made up of 14 amino acids. CDR3 protein: CASSVAGRQETQYF. DNA for the CDR3: TGTGCCAGCAGCGTAGCAGGGCGTCAAGAGACCCAGTACTTC. Full variable domain (remainder filled in from reference TRBV9 and TRBJ2-5): DSGVTQTPKHLITATGQRVTLRCSPRSGDLSVYWYQQSLDQGLQFLIQYYNGEERAKGNILERFSAQQFPDLHSELNLSSLELGDSALYFCASSVAGRQETQYFGPGTRLLVL.

CDR3 residues: CASSLRSPNEQFF. The CDR3, as DNA: TGTGCCAGCAGCTTACGTAGCCCCAATGAGCAGTTCTTC. The chain joins TRBV7-6 to TRBJ2-1; D gene unclear. The germline gives CDR1 SGHVS, CDR2 FNYEAQ. Trimming took 2 bases from V and 6 from J, leaving 8 bases between them. The CDR3 has 13 amino acids.

This sequence joins TRBV11-3 and TRBJ2-7, with 7 bases that match TRBD1. Germline values: CDR1 SGHNT, CDR2 YENEEA. The CDR3 is 14 amino acids. V shed 5 bases and J 6 bases; nucleotides not matched to a gene: 10. DNA for the CDR3: TGTGCCAGCAGCCCTATCCAGGGGGAATGCGAGCAGTACTTC. This gives the protein CASSPIQGECEQYF.

As concerns this clone: The same CDR3 arises from other DNA sequences in this sample as well. The CDR3 loop is CASSPPIGDTQYF. As DNA, the CDR3 is TGTGCCAGCAGCCCCCCAATAGGCGATACGCAGTATTTT. The V call is TRBV7-9, the J call TRBJ2-3, with unresolved D. Germline CDR1 reads SEHNR; CDR2 reads FQNEAQ (reference sequence). The V gene lost 5 bases and the J gene lost 6 bases, with 12 bases spanning the gap. CDR3 length equals 13 residues.

The chain couples TRBV19 to TRBJ2-7, with D unclear. The germline CDR1 and CDR2 sequences are LNHDA and SQIVND (reference sequence). This CDR3 spans 16 amino acids. Trimming removed 1 base at V and 3 bases at J, with 16 bases between. Here the CDR3 DNA reads TGTGCCAGTAGTATAGGGCAACCGTTGGGGAACTACGAGCAGTACTTC. Its protein product is CASSIGQPLGNYEQYF.

This chain links TRBV27 with TRBJ2-3, with a possible D match to TRBD1 (5 bases). Germline V gene lookup returns CDR1 MNHEY and CDR2 SMNVEV (reference sequence). The length of the CDR3 is 14 residues. V lost 5 bases, J lost 2 bases, and 11 bases lay in between. CDR3 in amino acids: CASSREGATDTQYF. Written as DNA, the CDR3 is TGTGCCAGCAGTCGCGAAGGGGCCACAGATACGCAGTATTTT.

The CDR3 DNA follows: TGTGCCAGCAGCCGTTGGGGAGAGACCACAGATACGCAGTATTTT. Translation: CASSRWGETTDTQYF. The V and J genes are TRBV7-6 and TRBJ2-3, with D maybe TRBD2 (5 bases). Germline CDR1 SGHVS, CDR2 FNYEAQ. V was pared by 5 bases and J by 2 bases, with 14 bases between. This CDR3 spans 15 amino acids.

This clone was found once. The gene calls are TRBV11-2 and TRBJ2-3; the D is unclear. Germline V gene data show CDR1 as SGHAT and CDR2 as FQNNGV. The CDR3 spans 13 residues. V was trimmed by 0 bases and J by 4 bases, leaving 5 bases between them. CDR3 amino acids: CASSLDPADTQYF. In DNA, the CDR3 is TGTGCCAGCAGCTTAGATCCCGCAGATACGCAGTATTTT.

The genes are TRBV14 and TRBJ2-2; no firm D call. V was pared by 4 bases and J by 3 bases, with 12 bases between. Germline V gives CDR1 SGHDN, CDR2 FVKESK. The CDR3 runs 15 residues. The DNA for the CDR3 is TGTGCCAGCAGCCTTCTGACTGGAGACACCGGGGAGCTGTTTTTT. It is translated as CASSLLTGDTGELFF.

This chain joins TRBV5-4 and TRBJ2-7; D is unclear. The CDR3 is made up of 14 amino acids. V was shortened by 0 bases and J by 0 bases, with 7 bases between the two germline ends. Germline CDR1 and CDR2: SGHNT and YYREEE (reference sequence). The CDR3 is CASSLAAGSYEQYF. The CDR3 bases are TGTGCCAGCAGCTTGGCCGCCGGCTCCTACGAGCAGTACTTC.

This clone was recorded a few times. The chain employs TRBV7-8 and TRBJ2-4, with 12 nucleotides matching TRBD2. CDR1 SGHVS and CDR2 FQNEAQ come from the germline V gene. The V and J ends lost 5 bases and 3 bases, in that order; junction bases with no gene match: 11. The CDR3 loop spans 18 amino acids. CDR3: CASSTLAGGTGGKNIQYF. CDR3 bases: TGTGCCAGCAGCACACTAGCGGGGGGAACGGGCGGCAAAAACATTCAGTACTTC.

The CDR3 sequence is CASSGGTSSNTGELFF. CDR3 DNA sequence: TGCGCCAGCAGCGGCGGGACATCCTCGAACACCGGGGAGCTGTTTTTT. This chain uses TRBV5-1 with TRBJ2-2, with D perhaps TRBD1 or TRBD2 (6 bases each). V lost 4 bases and J 0 bases, leaving 13 bases between the germline ends. CDR3 length: 16 amino acids. Germline assignment: CDR1 SGHRS and CDR2 YFSETQ.

This chain links TRBV4-1 with TRBJ2-3; unclear D gene. From germline, CDR1 is MGHRA and CDR2 YSYEKL. The CDR3 runs 17 residues. V was clipped by 0 bases and J by 2 bases, with 15 bases between them. The CDR3 is CASSQEPLWAPTDTQYF. The CDR3 coding sequence is TGCGCCAGCAGCCAAGAACCACTTTGGGCCCCCACAGATACGCAGTATTTT.

This sequence joins TRBV7-2 and TRBJ1-1; possibly TRBD1 for D (6 bases). The length of the CDR3 is 14 residues. V shed 4 bases and J shed 4 bases, with 13 bases lying between them. The germline CDR1 and CDR2 sequences are SGHTA and FQGNSA. CDR3 sequence (DNA): TGTGCCAGCAGCTCTACAGGGATGGGCACTGAAGCTTTCTTT. Amino acid sequence: CASSSTGMGTEAFF.

This chain uses TRBV5-4 with TRBJ2-2; no definite D call. This CDR3 region has 15 residues. Trimming cost V 0 bases and J 4 bases, with 10 bases left between them. Looked up from germline, CDR1 is SGHNT and CDR2 is YYREEE (reference sequence). This CDR3 is CASSLAYWGTGELFF. The CDR3 DNA reads as TGTGCCAGCAGCTTGGCATACTGGGGCACCGGGGAGCTGTTTTTT.

This sequence joins TRBV5-8 and TRBJ1-5; D ambiguous. Trimming removed 1 base from V and 0 bases from J, with 14 bases in between. CDR3 length equals 17 residues. In germline, CDR1 is SGHTS, CDR2 YDEGEE. The CDR3 region has the DNA TGTGCCAGCAGCTTGTTCGGCGGAAAGGATAGCAATCAGCCCCAGCATTTT. Translated: CASSLFGGKDSNQPQHF.